A single TCR beta chain is shown here with its context. Its target is not known. These data belong to a study of T-cell reconstitution after alpha-beta-depleted transplantation in children. Overall study results and limits: Reports say that about two months after transplant, the alpha-beta T cells came out of several hundred graft clones that had expanded. Newly made T cells mostly supplied T-cell counts and diversity one year after transplant. Some patients' high day-60 TCRbeta diversity was traced to surviving recipient T cells and thymic progenitors.

Using unique molecular identifiers, the investigators prepared the TCRbeta library. TCRdb processed the PCR reads anew with MiXCR; each CDR3 protein has one entry. The sample includes about a million distinct CDR3 sequences, 25% to 35% seen only once; the top ten take over 25%. This CDR3 region has 15 residues. Germline CDR1 MNHEY, CDR2 SVGAGI. V dropped 0 bases and J dropped 2 bases, with 10 bases sitting between them. The TCR was taken from a boy less than two years old who had a stem cell transplant for SCID, so the T cells may come from the graft donor. The chain employs TRBV6-5 and TRBJ1-1; D is ambiguous. This sample comprised PBMCs, mostly from graft donor cells, obtained 360 days after TCRalphabeta/CD19-depleted stem cell transplant. Here the CDR3 reads CASSYSMVSNTEAFF. CDR3 nucleotides: TGTGCCAGCAGTTACTCGATGGTTAGCAACACTGAAGCTTTCTTT.